This T cell receptor (beta chain) was captured by sequencing in a study of OX40 agonist ivuxolimab in advanced cancers. The V segment lost 9 bases and the J segment 1 base; nucleotides outside the gene matches: 5. From germline, CDR1 is MDHEN and CDR2 SYDVKM. This CDR3 has 14 amino acids. The study, taken as a whole, reports: Averaging showed that CD8+ T cells had more expanded clones than CD4+ did.

Points on this clone: What it binds is unknown.

Sequenced by immunoSEQ multiplex PCR; TCRdb stores in-frame clones only, minus some. The profile shows about 68,000 clones, 70% to 85% of them singletons. The rearrangement links TRBV28 to TRBJ1-5; TRBD1 aligns across 8 bases. The sequence was collected from an adult with an advanced solid tumor such as melanoma, head and neck, liver or kidney cancer. The sample here was CD4+ or CD8+ T cells sorted from blood, taken in a trial of the OX40 agonist ivuxolimab. CDR3 DNA sequence: TGTGCCAGTAGTACAGGGGGGAGCAATCAGCCCCAGCATTTT. Its protein product is CASSTGGSNQPQHF.